This TCR beta chain emerged from a study of CXCR3-negative and CXCR3-positive naive CD8 T cells. Notes on this clonotype: Its antigen remains unknown.

Phenotypically, naive CD8+ T cells corresponded to CD45RO-CCR7+CD27+CD95-. Germline V gene sequence: CDR1 SGDLS, CDR2 YYNGEE. CDR3 length equals 14 residues. Study-level points and caveats: TRBV-TRBJ usage was alike in naive CXCR3-negative and CXCR3-positive cells but differed in memory cells. PBMCs showed partially decreased CXCR3 expression after cryopreservation, and most assays used fresh PBMCs. Hydrophobicity of TRB CDR3s was greater in CXCR3-positive naive cells than in CXCR3-negative naive cells. Sequencing showed both naive subsets with comparably high diversity, and memory CD8+ cells much lower.

The study made its TRB cDNA libraries by 5' RACE, adding UMI labels. Reprocessing the 5' RACE reads, TCRdb reports a single entry for every CDR3 protein and omits DNA. This table holds 49,000 or so distinct CDR3 sequences. Sequenced material: naive CXCR3+ CD8+ T cells from blood. Subset indicated: CD45RO-CCR7+CD27+CD95- naive CD8+ T cells expressing CXCR3 (TNR3+). The source is a human donor in good health. Some clones in this sample may be carry-over from other donors' samples. The genes are TRBV9 and TRBJ2-7; the TCRdb call, TRBD1, lacks DNA for checking. The CDR3 region is CASSAGTAPYEQYF.